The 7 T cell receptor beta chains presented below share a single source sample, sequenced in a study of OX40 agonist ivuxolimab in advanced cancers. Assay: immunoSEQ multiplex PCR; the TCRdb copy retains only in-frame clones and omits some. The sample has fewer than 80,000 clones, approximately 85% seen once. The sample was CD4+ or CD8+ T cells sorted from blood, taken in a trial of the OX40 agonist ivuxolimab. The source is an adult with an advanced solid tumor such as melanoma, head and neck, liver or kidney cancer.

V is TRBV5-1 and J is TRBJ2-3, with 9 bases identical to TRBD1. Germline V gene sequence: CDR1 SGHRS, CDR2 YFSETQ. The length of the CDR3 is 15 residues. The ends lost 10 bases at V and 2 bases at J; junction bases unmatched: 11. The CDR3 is CASTIGTGFTDTQYF. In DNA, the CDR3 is TGCGCCTCCACAATCGGGACAGGGTTCACAGATACGCAGTATTTT. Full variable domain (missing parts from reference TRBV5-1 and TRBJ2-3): KAGVTQTPRYLIKTRGQQVTLSCSPISGHRSVSWYQQTPGQGLQFLFEYFSETQRNKGNFPGRFSGRQFSNSRSEMNVSTLELGDSALYLCASTIGTGFTDTQYFGPGTRLTVL.

This CDR3 is CASSSPGFTEAFF. The CDR3 nucleotides are TGTGCCAGTAGTTCCCCAGGGTTCACTGAAGCTTTCTTT. The V and J genes are TRBV19 and TRBJ1-1; a weak D match, TRBD1 (5 bases). The V gene's germline CDR1 is LNHDA and CDR2 SQIVND (reference sequence). V lost 5 bases and J lost 4, with 11 bases in between. This CDR3 comprises 13 residues.

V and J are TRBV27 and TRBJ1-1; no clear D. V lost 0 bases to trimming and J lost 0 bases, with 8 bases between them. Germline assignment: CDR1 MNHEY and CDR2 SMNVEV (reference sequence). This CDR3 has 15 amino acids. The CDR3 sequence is CASSLSGGMNTEAFF. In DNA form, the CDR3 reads TGTGCCAGCAGTTTATCGGGAGGCATGAACACTGAAGCTTTCTTT.

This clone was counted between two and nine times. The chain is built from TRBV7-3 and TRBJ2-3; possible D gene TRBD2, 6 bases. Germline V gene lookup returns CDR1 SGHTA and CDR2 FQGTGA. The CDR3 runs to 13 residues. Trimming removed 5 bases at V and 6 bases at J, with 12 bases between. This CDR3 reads CASSRNAGDTQYF. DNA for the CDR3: TGTGCCAGCAGCCGAAACGCGGGGGATACGCAGTATTTT.

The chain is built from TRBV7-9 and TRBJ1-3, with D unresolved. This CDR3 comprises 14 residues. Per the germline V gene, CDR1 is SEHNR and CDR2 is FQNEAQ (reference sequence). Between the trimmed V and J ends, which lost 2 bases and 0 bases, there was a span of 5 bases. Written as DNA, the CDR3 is TGTGCCAGCAGCTTACACCTCTCTGGAAACACCATATATTTT. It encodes CASSLHLSGNTIYF.

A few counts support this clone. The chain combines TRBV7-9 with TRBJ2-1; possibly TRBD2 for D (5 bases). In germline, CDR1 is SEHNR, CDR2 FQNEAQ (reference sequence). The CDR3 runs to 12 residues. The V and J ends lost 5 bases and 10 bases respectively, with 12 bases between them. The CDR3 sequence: CASSDPTGEQFF. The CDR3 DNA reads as TGTGCCAGCAGCGACCCGACGGGGGAGCAGTTCTTC.

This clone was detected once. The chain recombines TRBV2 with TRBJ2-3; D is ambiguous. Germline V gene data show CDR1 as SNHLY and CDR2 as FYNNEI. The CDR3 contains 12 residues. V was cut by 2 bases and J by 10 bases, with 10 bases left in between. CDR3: CASSESPSAQYF. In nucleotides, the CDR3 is TGTGCCAGCAGTGAAAGTCCCTCGGCGCAGTATTTT.